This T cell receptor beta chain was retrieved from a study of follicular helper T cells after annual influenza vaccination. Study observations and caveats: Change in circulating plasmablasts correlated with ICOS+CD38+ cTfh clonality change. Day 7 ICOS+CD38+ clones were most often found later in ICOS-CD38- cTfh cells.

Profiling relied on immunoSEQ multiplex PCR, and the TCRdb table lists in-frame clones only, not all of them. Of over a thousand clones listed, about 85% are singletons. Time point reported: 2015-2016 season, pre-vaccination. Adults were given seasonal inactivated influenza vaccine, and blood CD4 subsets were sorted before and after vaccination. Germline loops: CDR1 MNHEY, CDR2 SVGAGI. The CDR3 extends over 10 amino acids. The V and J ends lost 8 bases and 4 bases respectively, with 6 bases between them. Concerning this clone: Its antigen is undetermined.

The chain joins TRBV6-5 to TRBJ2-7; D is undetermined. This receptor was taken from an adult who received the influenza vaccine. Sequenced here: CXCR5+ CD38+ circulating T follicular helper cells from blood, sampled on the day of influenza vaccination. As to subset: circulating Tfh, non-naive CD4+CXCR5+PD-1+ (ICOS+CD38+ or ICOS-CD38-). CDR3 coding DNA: TGTGCCAGCGGGCAATACGAGCAGTACTTC. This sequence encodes CASGQYEQYF.